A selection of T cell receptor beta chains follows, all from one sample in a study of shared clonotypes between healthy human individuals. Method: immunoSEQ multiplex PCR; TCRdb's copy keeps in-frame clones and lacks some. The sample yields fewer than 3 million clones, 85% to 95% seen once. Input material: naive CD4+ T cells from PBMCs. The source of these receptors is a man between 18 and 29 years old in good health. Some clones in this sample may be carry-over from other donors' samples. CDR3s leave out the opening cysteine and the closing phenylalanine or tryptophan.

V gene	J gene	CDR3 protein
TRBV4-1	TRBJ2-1	ASSHETGPGDEQF
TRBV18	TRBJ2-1	ASSPQRTYNNEQF
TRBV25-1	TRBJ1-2	ASSEARANGYT
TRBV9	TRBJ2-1	ASSERLAGYNEQF
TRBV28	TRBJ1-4	ASSFDRHRGRGEKLF
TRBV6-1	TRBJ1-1	ASTNGGAPNTEAF
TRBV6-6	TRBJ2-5	ASSYSSETQY
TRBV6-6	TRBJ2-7	ASSSGRTVYEQY
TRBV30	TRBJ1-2	AWSPSYGYT
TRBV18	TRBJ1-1	ASSPLGVGNTEAF
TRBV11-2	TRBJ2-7	ASSLDRAYEQY
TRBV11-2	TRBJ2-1	ASSPGLGLAGVGEQF
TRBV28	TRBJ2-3	ASSLRLASTDTQY
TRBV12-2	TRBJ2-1	ASEMDEQF
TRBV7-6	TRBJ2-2	ASSSRQGITGELF
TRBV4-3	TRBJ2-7	ASSQFVSSYEQY
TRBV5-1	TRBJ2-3	ASSPAGLSTDTQY
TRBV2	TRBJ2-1	ASSDQGVAYNEQF
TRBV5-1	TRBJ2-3	ASSLDFFADTQY
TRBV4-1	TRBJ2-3	ASSQTRLADTQY
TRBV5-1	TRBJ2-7	ASSVTYEQY
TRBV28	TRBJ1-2	ASSSPRRGQLYGYT
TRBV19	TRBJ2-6	ASTSLLMGVGAGANVLT
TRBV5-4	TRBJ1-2	ASSLNRGSGGYT
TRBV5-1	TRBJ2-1	ASRGTGSQEQF
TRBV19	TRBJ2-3	ASSTWTSGSTDTQY
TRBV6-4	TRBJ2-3	ASSEVGADTQY
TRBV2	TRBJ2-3	ASSEGGPTTDTQY
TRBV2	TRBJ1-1	ASSEAGGLPVAEAF
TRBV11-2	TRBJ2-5	ASSLGPLDQETQY
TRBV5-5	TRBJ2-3	ASSPYDRGLTDTQY
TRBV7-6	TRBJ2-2	ATSLGLVRTGELF
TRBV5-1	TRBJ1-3	ASSLVAGTHSGNTIY
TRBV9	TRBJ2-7	ASSPRPRELAGGRNYEQY
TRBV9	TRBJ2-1	ASSAETNEQF
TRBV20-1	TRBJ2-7	SAREAYEQY
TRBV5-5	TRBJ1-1	ASSLVTEAF
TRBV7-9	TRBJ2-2	ASSLLPLGAPINRRELF
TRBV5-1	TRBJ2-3	ASSSGLAEDTQY
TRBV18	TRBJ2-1	ASSPGLSSYNEQF
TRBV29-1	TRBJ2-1	SAERTRGYNEQF
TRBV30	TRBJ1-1	AWSQTRAVQGTEAF
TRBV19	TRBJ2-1	ASSLITGGPNEQF
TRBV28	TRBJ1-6	ASSFRRTGKEPLH